A selection of T cell receptor beta chains follows, all from one sample in a study of OX40 agonist ivuxolimab in advanced cancers. TCRdb's copy holds only in-frame clones and misses some; the assay was immunoSEQ multiplex PCR. Here the sample spans 50,000 to 65,000 clones, approximately 85% being singletons. The source was CD4+ or CD8+ T cells sorted from blood, collected in a trial of the OX40 agonist ivuxolimab. The origin of the receptors is an adult with an advanced solid tumor such as melanoma, head and neck, liver or kidney cancer. CDR3s include the opening cysteine and the closing phenylalanine or tryptophan. The D gene is left open where the match is weak. The size field is filled for only some rows; it gives once, few, many or a size class.

>NA|TRBJ2-2|NA|TRBV7-9|14
CASSPRANTGELFF
TGTGCCAGCAGCCCGAGAGCGAACACCGGGGAGCTGTTTTTT
>TRBD1|TRBJ1-5|NA|TRBV6-5|16
CASSSFGTAGNQPQHF
TGTGCCAGCAGTTCTTTTGGGACAGCAGGCAATCAGCCCCAGCATTTT
>TRBD1|TRBJ1-3|NA|TRBV25-1|17
CASSSRTGTHSGNTIYF
TGTGCCAGCAGCTCCCGGACAGGGACCCATTCTGGAAACACCATATATTTT
>NA|TRBJ2-3|NA|TRBV5-1|13
CARFRPSTDTQYF
TGCGCCAGATTCCGCCCTAGCACAGATACGCAGTATTTT
>NA|TRBJ1-5|few|TRBV6-4|16
CASRFGCGGFNQPQHF
TGTGCCAGCAGATTCGGATGCGGGGGATTCAATCAGCCCCAGCATTTT
>NA|TRBJ2-4|NA|TRBV6-6|14
CASSYSTAKNIQYF
TGTGCCAGCAGTTACTCGACAGCCAAAAACATTCAGTACTTC
>NA|TRBJ1-6|NA|TRBV7-6|13
CASSYDLNSPLHF
TGTGCCAGCAGTTACGACCTAAATTCACCCCTCCACTTT
>NA|TRBJ2-1|NA|TRBV5-5|13
CASSSEGLGGSLF
TGTGCCAGCAGCTCGGAGGGGTTGGGGGGTTCCCTCTTC
>NA|TRBJ2-1|NA|TRBV7-9|16
CASSLARGAGYNEQFF
TGTGCCAGCAGCTTAGCAAGGGGGGCTGGCTACAATGAGCAGTTCTTC
>NA|TRBJ2-5|few|TRBV10-3|15
CAISVGGLTKETQYF
TGTGCCATCAGTGTAGGGGGGCTAACTAAAGAGACCCAGTACTTC
>NA|TRBJ2-2|NA|TRBV5-1|15
CASSSDRIHTGELFF
TGCGCCAGCAGCTCCGACAGGATTCACACCGGGGAGCTGTTTTTT
>NA|TRBJ1-5|NA|TRBV30|13
CAWSLSLNQPQHF
TGTGCCTGGAGCCTCTCGTTGAATCAGCCCCAGCATTTT
>NA|TRBJ1-6|NA|TRBV4-1|17
CASSQIDMGLGGSPLHF
TGCGCCAGCAGCCAAATAGACATGGGCCTGGGAGGTTCACCCCTCCACTTT
>TRBD2|TRBJ2-3|NA|TRBV6-6|16
CASSSASGGPSDTQYF
TGTGCCAGCAGTTCCGCTAGCGGGGGGCCCTCCGATACGCAGTATTTT
>NA|TRBJ2-3|NA|TRBV5-4|15
CASSLSGGITDTQYF
TGTGCCAGCAGCTTGAGTGGGGGGATCACAGATACGCAGTATTTT
>TRBD1|TRBJ2-3|NA|TRBV28|17
CASGGRDRGPSADTQYF
TGTGCCAGCGGGGGCCGGGACAGGGGTCCGAGTGCAGATACGCAGTATTTT
>TRBD2|TRBJ2-1|NA|TRBV6-1|12
CASRGLYNEQFF
TGTGCCAGCAGGGGACTATACAATGAGCAGTTCTTC
>NA|TRBJ1-3|NA|TRBV18|15
CASFTGRTDGNTIYF
TGTGCCAGCTTTACGGGCCGGACGGACGGAAACACCATATATTTT
>TRBD2|TRBJ2-2|NA|TRBV19|17
CASMGLLAGTNTGELFF
TGTGCCAGTATGGGACTCCTAGCGGGGACCAACACCGGGGAGCTGTTTTTT
>NA|TRBJ1-1|NA|TRBV27|15
CASTPAGSKNTEAFF
TGTGCCAGCACCCCTGCCGGGTCAAAGAACACTGAAGCTTTCTTT
>TRBD1|TRBJ1-3|NA|TRBV7-6|16
CASSQGQGFAGNTIYF
TGTGCCAGCAGCCAGGGACAGGGGTTTGCTGGAAACACCATATATTTT
>NA|TRBJ2-7|NA|TRBV27|13
CASMARASYEQYF
TGTGCCAGCATGGCCAGGGCTTCCTACGAGCAGTACTTC
>TRBD1|TRBJ1-1|NA|TRBV14|14
CASSQTGGDTEAFF
TGTGCCAGCAGCCAAACAGGGGGGGACACTGAAGCTTTCTTT
>NA|TRBJ2-3|NA|TRBV20-1|11
CGGSSTDTQYF
TGCGGGGGCTCTAGCACAGATACGCAGTATTTT
>TRBD2|TRBJ2-7|NA|TRBV6-5|14
CASSPPGGVYEQYF
TGTGCCAGCAGTCCCCCCGGGGGGGTTTACGAGCAGTACTTC
>NA|TRBJ2-2|NA|TRBV10-3|14
CATERGGNTGELFF
TGTGCCACCGAGAGAGGAGGGAACACCGGGGAGCTGTTTTTT
>NA|TRBJ1-1|few|TRBV6-5|12
CASSYSGGEAFF
TGTGCCAGCAGTTACTCAGGGGGTGAAGCTTTCTTT
>TRBD1|TRBJ1-5|NA|TRBV7-9|16
CASSLGTGALGQPQHF
TGTGCCAGCAGCTTGGGGACAGGGGCTTTAGGTCAGCCCCAGCATTTT
>NA|TRBJ2-3|NA|TRBV7-9|15
CASSHDRGRIDTQYF
TGTGCCAGCAGTCACGATAGGGGGAGGATAGATACGCAGTATTTT
>TRBD1|TRBJ2-7|NA|TRBV18|15
CASSPLKTGIYEQYF
TGTGCCAGCTCACCGCTAAAGACAGGGATCTACGAGCAGTACTTC
>NA|TRBJ1-1|NA|TRBV16|14
CASSQGIRNTEAFF
TGTGCCAGCAGCCAGGGGATTCGGAACACTGAAGCTTTCTTT
>NA|TRBJ1-1|NA|TRBV5-4|14
CASSLQGANTEAFF
TGTGCCAGCAGCTTGCAGGGAGCGAACACTGAAGCTTTCTTT
>NA|TRBJ1-2|once|TRBV4-1|17
CASSQDSRGAQSDGYTF
TGCGCCAGCAGCCAAGATTCCCGAGGGGCGCAGAGTGATGGCTACACCTTC
>TRBD1|TRBJ2-7|once|TRBV15|16
CATSRVKGGGTYEQYF
TGTGCCACCAGCAGAGTAAAAGGGGGCGGAACCTACGAGCAGTACTTC
>NA|TRBJ2-3|NA|TRBV4-1|15
CASSLRDPMSDTQYF
TGCGCCAGCAGCCTCCGGGACCCGATGTCAGATACGCAGTATTTT
>NA|TRBJ2-1|NA|TRBV18|14
CASSPQGMRNEQFF
TGTGCCAGCTCACCACAGGGGATGCGCAATGAGCAGTTCTTC
>NA|TRBJ1-3|NA|TRBV7-9|13
CASRPTGGNTIYF
TGTGCCAGCAGACCGACAGGAGGAAACACCATATATTTT
>NA|TRBJ1-5|NA|TRBV5-4|13
CASSLGVNQPQHF
TGTGCCAGCAGCTTGGGGGTCAATCAGCCCCAGCATTTT
>TRBD1|TRBJ1-4|NA|TRBV5-1|14
CASSLGQGAEKLFF
TGCGCCAGCAGCTTGGGACAGGGGGCTGAAAAACTGTTTTTT
>NA|TRBJ2-5|NA|TRBV2|20
CASSFSLEGRGAQPQETQYF
TGTGCCAGCAGTTTCAGCCTGGAGGGGCGGGGAGCACAACCTCAAGAGACCCAGTACTTC
>NA|TRBJ1-1|many|TRBV4-2|13
CASSQEAHTEAFF
TGTGCCAGCAGCCAAGAGGCCCACACTGAAGCTTTCTTT
>NA|TRBJ1-2|once|TRBV6-5|13
CASNERGLGGYTF
TGTGCCAGCAACGAACGGGGGTTGGGTGGCTACACCTTC
>TRBD1|TRBJ1-6|NA|TRBV30|13
CAWSGQGDSPLHF
TGTGCCTGGTCCGGACAGGGAGATTCACCCCTCCACTTT
>NA|TRBJ2-1|once|TRBV6-5|14
CASNKGGDYNEQFF
TGTGCCAGCAATAAAGGCGGGGACTACAATGAGCAGTTCTTC
>NA|TRBJ1-2|NA|TRBV7-2|16
CASSLGSGVTNYGYTF
TGTGCCAGCAGCTTAGGATCCGGGGTAACTAACTATGGCTACACCTTC
>NA|TRBJ1-6|NA|TRBV4-1|15
CASSHGRFYNSPLHF
TGCGCCAGCAGCCATGGACGGTTCTATAATTCACCCCTCCACTTT
>NA|TRBJ1-2|NA|TRBV10-2|12
CASSEWGGGYTF
TGCGCCAGCAGTGAGTGGGGGGGTGGCTACACCTTC
>TRBD1|TRBJ1-2|NA|TRBV19|14
CASSRAGTGYGYTF
TGTGCCAGTAGTAGAGCCGGGACAGGGTATGGCTACACCTTC
>NA|TRBJ2-7|NA|TRBV5-4|13
CASSLTGTLEQYF
TGTGCCAGCAGCTTGACAGGGACCCTCGAGCAGTACTTC
>TRBD1|TRBJ1-5|NA|TRBV5-6|15
CASSRWGQGAPPQHF
TGTGCCAGCAGCCGCTGGGGGCAGGGGGCCCCACCCCAGCATTTT
>TRBD1|TRBJ1-2|NA|TRBV19|13
CASSRDREKGYTF
TGTGCCAGTAGTCGGGACAGGGAGAAAGGCTACACCTTC
>NA|TRBJ2-3|NA|TRBV27|19
CASSLRRPAAGGPLDTQYF
TGTGCCAGCAGTTTACGGCGACCTGCGGCTGGGGGGCCCTTAGATACGCAGTATTTT